A selection of T cell receptor beta chains follows, all from one sample in a study of blood T cell repertoires in COVID-19. The method was immunoSEQ multiplex PCR; TCRdb's version includes in-frame clones alone and lacks a portion of them. The repertoire includes approximately 250,000 clones, more than 70% of them detected once, and roughly 5.2% sits in the top ten. Input material: peripheral blood. The source is an elderly woman with COVID-19, enrolled during active disease. The CDR3 runs from the conserved cysteine through the conserved F or W. The D gene is left open where the match is weak. Some rows have no size entry. The others give once, few or many, or a class for an expanded clone.

d_call: -
j_call: TRBJ1-4
v_call: TRBV19
clone_size: -
cdr3_nt: TGTGCCAGTCAGAGCGGGGCGGCTAGGGCGGAAAAACTGTTTTTT
cdr3_aa: CASQSGAARAEKLFF

d_call: TRBD1
j_call: TRBJ2-7
v_call: TRBV3-1/TRBV3-2
clone_size: -
cdr3_nt: TGTGCCAGCAGCCAAGCCTCGGGACAGGGGAATTACGAGCAGTACTTC
cdr3_aa: CASSQASGQGNYEQYF

d_call: -
j_call: TRBJ1-1
v_call: TRBV6-4
clone_size: -
cdr3_nt: TGTGCCAGCAGTTTGGGGGGTATGAACACTGAAGCTTTCTTT
cdr3_aa: CASSLGGMNTEAFF

d_call: -
j_call: TRBJ1-4
v_call: TRBV2
clone_size: -
cdr3_nt: TGTGCCAGCAGTGACAGGGTCTGGGAAAAACTGTTTTTT
cdr3_aa: CASSDRVWEKLFF

d_call: -
j_call: TRBJ1-1
v_call: TRBV7-3
clone_size: -
cdr3_nt: TGTGCCAGCAGCTTTCTACGGGAGACTGAAGCTTTCTTT
cdr3_aa: CASSFLRETEAFF

d_call: TRBD1
j_call: TRBJ1-5
v_call: TRBV6-5
clone_size: -
cdr3_nt: TGTGCCAGCCAGGGGGCGAGGGGCAATCAGCCCCAGCATTTT
cdr3_aa: CASQGARGNQPQHF

d_call: -
j_call: TRBJ2-2
v_call: TRBV3-1/TRBV3-2
clone_size: once
cdr3_nt: TGTGCCAGCAGCAGGGACTGGACCGGGGAGCTGTTTTTT
cdr3_aa: CASSRDWTGELFF

d_call: -
j_call: TRBJ1-1
v_call: TRBV5-1
clone_size: few
cdr3_nt: TGCGCCAGCAGCTTGGGACAGATGAACACTGAAGCTTTCTTT
cdr3_aa: CASSLGQMNTEAFF

d_call: -
j_call: TRBJ1-2
v_call: TRBV7-9
clone_size: -
cdr3_nt: TGTGCCAGCAGCTTAGAGACAGCCGGGGGGTACACCTTC
cdr3_aa: CASSLETAGGYTF

d_call: -
j_call: TRBJ2-1
v_call: TRBV28
clone_size: -
cdr3_nt: TGTGCCAGCAGTTTAGGGGGGTCCTACAATGAGCAGTTCTTC
cdr3_aa: CASSLGGSYNEQFF

d_call: TRBD2
j_call: TRBJ2-3
v_call: TRBV19
clone_size: -
cdr3_nt: TGTGCCAGTAGTACCCGCGGGGGTAGCACAGATACGCAGTATTTT
cdr3_aa: CASSTRGGSTDTQYF

d_call: -
j_call: TRBJ1-5
v_call: TRBV6-6
clone_size: -
cdr3_nt: TGTGCCAGCGAATCGGTTAGCAATCAGCCCCAGCATTTT
cdr3_aa: CASESVSNQPQHF

d_call: TRBD1
j_call: TRBJ1-4
v_call: TRBV6-1
clone_size: -
cdr3_nt: TGTGCCAGCAGTGAACCCAGGGGGAAAGGTGAAAAACTGTTTTTT
cdr3_aa: CASSEPRGKGEKLFF

d_call: -
j_call: TRBJ1-1
v_call: TRBV7-8
clone_size: once
cdr3_nt: TGTGCCAGCAGCTTAGCCGATCTAGCTGGCACTGAAGCTTTCTTT
cdr3_aa: CASSLADLAGTEAFF

d_call: -
j_call: TRBJ1-6
v_call: TRBV13
clone_size: -
cdr3_nt: TGTGCCAGCAGCCCTAAGCGGGCGGATAATTCACCCCTCCACTTT
cdr3_aa: CASSPKRADNSPLHF

d_call: TRBD1
j_call: TRBJ2-7
v_call: TRBV19
clone_size: -
cdr3_nt: TGTGCCAGTAGTATGCGGCAGGGGGAAACCTACGAGCAGTACTTC
cdr3_aa: CASSMRQGETYEQYF

d_call: -
j_call: TRBJ2-5
v_call: TRBV4-1
clone_size: -
cdr3_nt: TGCGCCAGCAGCCAAGGTTGGGGCGAAACACGGGAGACCCAGTACTTC
cdr3_aa: CASSQGWGETRETQYF

d_call: TRBD1
j_call: TRBJ1-1
v_call: TRBV12-3/TRBV12-4
clone_size: once
cdr3_nt: TGTGCCAGCAGTTTCCAGGGGGGCACTGAAGCTTTCTTT
cdr3_aa: CASSFQGGTEAFF

d_call: TRBD1
j_call: TRBJ1-1
v_call: TRBV5-4
clone_size: -
cdr3_nt: TGTGCCAGCAGCCCTATAGCGGGACAGGGGAGGACTGAAGCTTTCTTT
cdr3_aa: CASSPIAGQGRTEAFF

d_call: -
j_call: TRBJ1-1
v_call: TRBV3-1/TRBV3-2
clone_size: -
cdr3_nt: TGTGCCAGCAGCCAAGCCAGGGGTTTACGGAACACTGAAGCTTTCTTT
cdr3_aa: CASSQARGLRNTEAFF

d_call: TRBD1
j_call: TRBJ1-3
v_call: TRBV29-1
clone_size: -
cdr3_nt: TGCAGCGCCGGGACAGCCTCTGGAAACACCATATATTTT
cdr3_aa: CSAGTASGNTIYF

d_call: TRBD1
j_call: TRBJ1-5
v_call: TRBV7-8
clone_size: -
cdr3_nt: TGTGCCAGCAGCCTAGGGACAGGGGAGCAGCCCCAGCATTTT
cdr3_aa: CASSLGTGEQPQHF

d_call: TRBD2
j_call: TRBJ2-1
v_call: TRBV7-9
clone_size: once
cdr3_nt: TGTGCCAGCAGCCTCGGGGGGGCGAGGGGTTCCTACAATGAGCAGTTCTTC
cdr3_aa: CASSLGGARGSYNEQFF

d_call: -
j_call: TRBJ2-2
v_call: TRBV7-2
clone_size: few
cdr3_nt: TGTGCCAGCAGCTTAGTCGTCGGCGGGGAGCTGTTTTTT
cdr3_aa: CASSLVVGGELFF

d_call: -
j_call: TRBJ1-6
v_call: TRBV19
clone_size: once
cdr3_nt: TGTGCCAGTAGTTCTTACGGAGAGCGCAATTCACCCCTCCACTTT
cdr3_aa: CASSSYGERNSPLHF

d_call: -
j_call: TRBJ2-1
v_call: TRBV30
clone_size: once
cdr3_nt: TGTGCCTGGAGTGTGGGGAGCGGATCCTACAATGAGCAGTTCTTC
cdr3_aa: CAWSVGSGSYNEQFF

d_call: -
j_call: TRBJ2-5
v_call: TRBV7-2
clone_size: once
cdr3_nt: TGTGCCAGCAGCCCCCCCCGTACTGGGGGCATCGAGACCCAGTACTTC
cdr3_aa: CASSPPRTGGIETQYF

d_call: -
j_call: TRBJ2-2
v_call: TRBV10-3
clone_size: -
cdr3_nt: TGTGCCATCAGTCAAACCGGGGAGCTGTTTTTT
cdr3_aa: CAISQTGELFF

d_call: -
j_call: TRBJ2-1
v_call: TRBV6-5
clone_size: -
cdr3_nt: TGTGCCAGCAGGCAGGACTCCACAAACTACAATGAGCAGTTCTTC
cdr3_aa: CASRQDSTNYNEQFF